A single sample gave rise to the 3 T cell receptor beta chains below, sequenced in a study of beta chain features in type 1 diabetes. Every bit of the isolated RNA underwent reverse transcription, so sequencing read expressed TCRB transcripts. This table comes from immunoSEQ multiplex PCR, and its TCRdb copy is limited to in-frame clones, with some not included. This sample has about 180,000 clones, with more than 10% found just once. Sequences were obtained from central memory CD4+ T cells from blood. The receptors originated from a woman aged 18-29 years in good health.

This clone appeared a few times. This chain connects TRBV5-1 to TRBJ1-1, with no clear D. This CDR3 has 11 residues. CDR1 is SGHRS, CDR2 YFSETQ, per germline. Trimming cost V 7 bases and J 9 bases, with 13 bases left between them. Written as DNA, the CDR3 is TGCGCCAGCGGAGATCAGAACCAAGCTTTCTTT. Its translation is CASGDQNQAFF.

This clone was detected only a few times. The chain joins TRBV5-1 to TRBJ2-7, with D perhaps TRBD1 (6 bases). The CDR3 consists of 16 residues. Trimming shortened V by 1 base and J by 0 bases, and 14 bases separated the two germline ends. The germline gives CDR1 SGHRS, CDR2 YFSETQ. This CDR3 reads CASSLSSGVTSYEQYF. DNA of the CDR3: TGCGCCAGCAGCTTGTCGTCAGGGGTAACCTCCTACGAGCAGTACTTC.

The chain links TRBV18 to TRBJ2-1; possibly TRBD2 for D (5 bases). V gave up 5 bases and J gave up 4 bases, with 12 bases separating them. The CDR3 spans 14 residues. CDR1 and CDR2 from the germline V gene are KGHSH and LQKENI. The DNA of the CDR3 is TGTGCCAGCTCATCCGGGGTGGCGTACAATGAGCAGTTCTTC. Amino acids: CASSSGVAYNEQFF.